This entry lists 14 T cell receptor beta chains sequenced from one sample in a study of cytomegalovirus exposure and HLA in healthy donors. With 60 Vbeta and 13 Jbeta primers, the PCR was carried out. The assay was immunoSEQ multiplex PCR, and TCRdb's table has in-frame clones only and misses some. The sample lists around 100,000 clones; 70% to 85% were seen once. Sequencing used PBMCs. Source of these receptors: a woman aged 18-29 years in good health and CMV-seronegative.

DNA of the CDR3: TGTGCCAGCAGCTTGTCGGGACAGGGAAATTCACCCCTCCACTTT. The encoded protein is CASSLSGQGNSPLHF. This chain joins TRBV11-3 and TRBJ1-6; 9 bases match TRBD1. Trimming removed 3 bases from V and 7 bases from J; junction bases left unmatched: 4. Germline CDR1 is SGHNT and CDR2 is YENEEA. CDR3 size: 15 residues. The full variable domain, with the rest looked up from reference TRBV11-3 and TRBJ1-6, is EAGVVQSPRYKIIEKKQPVAFWCNPISGHNTLYWYLQNLGQGPELLIRYENEEAVDDSQLPKDRFSAERLKGVDSTLKIQPAELGDSAVYLCASSLSGQGNSPLHFGNGTRLTVT.

J is TRBJ1-6 and V is TRBV30; 7 bases align to TRBD1. This CDR3 is built from 13 residues. CDR1 is GTSNPN, CDR2 SVGIG, per germline (reference sequence). The junction had 4 bases not matched to a gene; V was cut back by 4 bases and J by 7 bases. The CDR3 spells CAWTGTANSPLHF. The CDR3 region has the DNA TGTGCCTGGACCGGGACAGCAAATTCACCCCTCCACTTT. Filled out from reference TRBV30 and TRBJ1-6, the complete variable domain reads SQTIHQWPATLVQPVGSPLSLECTVEGTSNPNLYWYRQAAGRGLQLLFYSVGIGQISSEVPQNLSASRPQDRQFILSSKKLLLSDSGFYLCAWTGTANSPLHFGNGTRLTVT.

V usage is TRBV15 and J usage is TRBJ1-4, with D unclear. The ends were cut back, 5 bases at V and 8 bases at J, with 18 bases in the middle. CDR1 is LNHNV, CDR2 YYDKDF, per germline (reference sequence). The length of the CDR3 is 15 residues. This CDR3 reads CATSPQRVVREKLFF. In nucleotides, the CDR3 is TGTGCCACCAGCCCACAGAGGGTGGTGAGGGAAAAACTGTTTTTT.

The chain links TRBV27 to TRBJ1-2, with D possibly being TRBD1 (5 bases). V was clipped by 3 bases and J by 4 bases, with 15 bases between them. The CDR3 runs to 15 residues. From germline, CDR1 is MNHEY and CDR2 SMNVEV (reference sequence). This chain's CDR3 is CASSFAGSYSYGYTF. The CDR3 nucleotides read TGTGCCAGCAGTTTTGCAGGGTCCTACTCCTATGGCTACACCTTC.

This clone was counted a single time. The chain carries TRBV15 and TRBJ2-2, with TRBD2 identical over 9 bases. Germline-derived CDR1 and CDR2 are LNHNV and YYDKDF (reference sequence). Trimming at V came to 0 bases and at J to 7 bases, leaving 3 bases not matched to a gene. The CDR3 is made up of 15 amino acids. CDR3 sequence (DNA): TGTGCCACCAGCAGAGATAGCGGGAGTTTCGGGGAGCTGTTTTTT. This translates into CATSRDSGSFGELFF.

This chain links TRBV5-6 with TRBJ2-2; possibly TRBD1 for D (6 bases). Trimming left V 4 bases short and J 4 bases short, with 14 bases between. Germline V gene sequence: CDR1 SGHDT, CDR2 YYEEEE. The CDR3 covers 15 residues. CDR3 region: CASSTSTGFTGELFF. Here the CDR3 DNA reads TGTGCCAGCAGCACCTCCACAGGGTTCACCGGGGAGCTGTTTTTT.

The genes are TRBV12-2 and TRBJ1-2. TRBV12-2 is labeled a pseudogene. The CDR3 contains 14 residues. In DNA form, the CDR3 reads TGTGCAAGTCGCTTAGCGGGGGGGGTGGGTGGCTACACCTTC. Its translation: CASRLAGGVGGYTF.

The gene calls are TRBV11-2 and TRBJ1-3; D perhaps matches TRBD1 (5 bases). V lost 5 bases, J lost 4 bases, and 15 bases lay in between. The CDR3 spans 15 residues. Germline values: CDR1 SGHAT, CDR2 FQNNGV. The chain's CDR3 is CASSPAQVGGNTIYF. For the CDR3, the DNA is TGTGCCAGCAGCCCAGCACAGGTGGGAGGAAACACCATATATTTT.

CDR3 DNA sequence: TGCGCCAGCCGGGACAGCCATTATAGCAATCAGCCCCAGCATTTT. Protein: CASRDSHYSNQPQHF. The chain recombines TRBV4-3 with TRBJ1-5, with 7 nucleotides matching TRBD1. Looked up from germline, CDR1 is LGHNA and CDR2 is YSLEER. V lost 8 bases, J lost 0 bases, and 7 bases stayed unmatched. The CDR3 length is 15 residues.

V is TRBV11-3 and J is TRBJ1-1, with D unclear. Germline V gives CDR1 SGHNT, CDR2 YENEEA. V lost 9 bases and J 5 bases, leaving 13 bases between the germline ends. The CDR3 runs 12 residues. CDR3 sequence reads: CARIRAGTEAFF. The CDR3 DNA sequence: TGTGCCAGAATCCGAGCGGGGACTGAAGCTTTCTTT.

Only a few counts were recorded for this clone. The CDR3 spells CASSQVTGRDSPLHF. Written as DNA, the CDR3 is TGTGCCAGCAGCCAAGTAACAGGGCGCGATTCACCCCTCCACTTT. This sequence joins TRBV4-2 and TRBJ1-6, with a tentative D call TRBD1 (6 bases). The germline CDR1 and CDR2 sequences are LGHNA and YNFKEQ. The CDR3 runs 15 residues. V lost 1 base and J 8 bases, leaving 12 bases between the germline ends.

The rearrangement joins TRBV5-1 to TRBJ1-1; 7 nucleotides align to TRBD1. Per germline, CDR1 SGHRS and CDR2 YFSETQ. This CDR3 comprises 13 residues. V shed 0 bases and J 7 bases; nucleotides not matched to a gene: 3. CDR3 DNA: TGCGCCAGCAGCTTGGTGGGGGACAGTGAAGCTTTCTTT. The encoded protein is CASSLVGDSEAFF.

This clone was seen a handful of times. V usage is TRBV5-1 and J usage is TRBJ1-1, with 8 bases that match TRBD1. Germline V gene sequence: CDR1 SGHRS, CDR2 YFSETQ. J lost 4 bases, V lost 5 bases, and 7 bases had no gene match. The CDR3 extends over 14 amino acids. CDR3 in amino acids: CASSQGAMGTEAFF. As DNA, the CDR3 is TGCGCCAGCAGTCAGGGGGCTATGGGCACTGAAGCTTTCTTT.

The chain recombines TRBV29-1 with TRBJ1-1; TRBD1 aligns across 8 bases. V dropped 4 bases and J dropped 10; count of bases not matched to a gene: 11. The CDR3 is made up of 13 amino acids. Germline-derived CDR1 and CDR2 are SQVTM and ANQGSEA. CDR3 in amino acids: CSVGTGKGLGAFF. The CDR3, as DNA: TGCAGCGTTGGGACAGGGAAGGGCCTGGGAGCTTTCTTT.